The 4 T cell receptor beta chains reported below all come from one sample, sequenced in a study of cytomegalovirus exposure and HLA in healthy donors. TCRdb's copy holds only in-frame clones and misses some; the assay was immunoSEQ multiplex PCR. This sample carries 190,000 or so clones, roughly 80% of them seen once, and the ten largest clones take about 3%. Sequencing used PBMCs. The receptor source for this set is a woman aged 18-29 years in good health and CMV-seropositive.

This clone was seen more than once but under ten times. The chain links TRBV4-1 to TRBJ2-5, with TRBD1 matching over 9 bases. J gave up 4 bases and V 5 bases, and 5 bases lay outside the gene matches. This CDR3 contains 14 residues. Germline-derived CDR1 and CDR2 are MGHRA and YSYEKL. The CDR3 nucleotides are TGCGCCAGCAGCGCTGGGACAGGGCGAGAGACCCAGTACTTC. Translated, it gives CASSAGTGRETQYF.

This chain connects TRBV7-7 to TRBJ2-7, with 10 bases lining up with TRBD1. V was clipped by 4 bases and J by 5 bases; unmatched bases: 8. Germline loops: CDR1 SSHAT, CDR2 FNYEAQ (reference sequence). The CDR3 has 15 residues. This chain's CDR3 is CASSSTGTGVDEQYF. The CDR3 nucleotides read TGTGCCAGCAGCTCAACCGGGACAGGGGTGGACGAGCAGTACTTC.

The chain carries TRBV6-1 and TRBJ1-1, with TRBD1 as a possible D gene (5 bases). The V gene lost 5 bases and the J gene lost 5 bases, with 18 bases spanning the gap. CDR1 and CDR2 from the germline V gene are MNHNS and SASEGT. The CDR3 consists of 15 residues. CDR3 sequence (DNA): TGTGCCAGCAGTCGATTCCGGGGAGGGGAAACTGAAGCTTTCTTT. Amino acid sequence: CASSRFRGGETEAFF.

The rearrangement uses TRBV29-1 and TRBJ1-1, with 10 positions matching TRBD1. V trimming: 5 bases; J trimming: 10 bases; junction bases outside the gene matches: 10. The CDR3 sequence is 13 residues long. In germline, CDR1 is SQVTM, CDR2 ANQGSEA. CDR3 coding DNA: TGCAGCGTTTCCTGGACAGGGGGAAGTCGAGCTTTCTTT. This gives the protein CSVSWTGGSRAFF. The variable domain in full, completed from reference TRBV29-1 and TRBJ1-1, reads SAVISQKPSRDICQRGTSLTIQCQVDSQVTMMFWYRQQPGQSLTLIATANQGSEATYESGFVIDKFPISRPNLTFSTLTVSNMSPEDSSIYLCSVSWTGGSRAFFGQGTRLTVV.